This TCR beta chain was recorded in a study of lymphopenia after photon versus proton radiotherapy. Whole-study results and caveats: Photon-treated patients lost naive T cells and TCR diversity; proton-treated stayed stable. Better survival with proton therapy was suggested as possible, not demonstrated. In patients who died, overall survival fell as post-nadir TCR diversity dropped more.

The table lists this clone with a few counts. Its target is not known. Produced via immunoSEQ multiplex PCR; TCRdb's table is partial and in-frame only. This repertoire shows roughly 40,000 clones, about 83% found once; its top ten account for roughly 23%. The CDR3 is 18 amino acids. Trimming stripped 4 bases from V and 3 bases from J, with 25 bases between. V and J are TRBV5-3 and TRBJ1-2, with D possibly being TRBD1 (6 bases). TRBV5-3 is assigned to the ORF class and has an uncertain function. Here the sequenced sample was peripheral blood, taken from a patient treated with proton-based radiotherapy. The sequence was collected from a woman in her seventies with pancreatic cancer. The CDR3 DNA reads as TGTGCCAGAAGCCTCCGTATTGTCCGGGGGCAAATAGACTATGGCTACACCTTC. Amino acid sequence: CARSLRIVRGQIDYGYTF.